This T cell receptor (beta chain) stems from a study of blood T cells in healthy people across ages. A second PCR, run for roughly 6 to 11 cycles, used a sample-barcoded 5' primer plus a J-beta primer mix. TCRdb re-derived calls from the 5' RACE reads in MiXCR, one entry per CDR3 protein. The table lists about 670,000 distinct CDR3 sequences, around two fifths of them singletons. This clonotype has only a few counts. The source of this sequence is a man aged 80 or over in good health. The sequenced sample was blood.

CDR3 nucleotide sequence: TGCAGTGCCCAGCCGGACAGGGATTCCTACGAGCAGTACTTC. It encodes CSAQPDRDSYEQYF. This sequence joins TRBV20-1 and TRBJ2-7; 8 bases align to TRBD1. With V trimmed by 6 bases and J by 1 base, 8 bases remained unmatched. In germline, CDR1 is DFQATT, CDR2 SNEGSKA (reference sequence). The CDR3 has 14 amino acids.